The 21 T cell receptor beta chains below all came from one sample that was sequenced in a study of beta chain features in type 1 diabetes. Study-wide results and limits: The study found moderately but significantly shorter TCRB CDR3s in all four CD4+ subsets of Type 1 diabetes patients.

Isolated RNA was reverse transcribed in full, so expressed TCRB transcripts were sequenced. Assay: immunoSEQ multiplex PCR; the TCRdb copy retains only in-frame clones and omits some. This sample has some 370,000 clones, with 9.6% found just once. These receptors lack a known antigen. Material for sequencing was central memory CD4+ T cells from blood. These receptors all stem from a young man with type 1 diabetes.

The chain employs TRBV6-1 and TRBJ2-1; 8 bases agree with TRBD1. The CDR3 has 15 residues. Germline-derived CDR1 and CDR2 are MNHNS and SASEGT. The junction had 6 bases not matched to a gene; V was cut back by 4 bases and J by 4 bases. CDR3 bases: TGTGCCAGCAGTGTCGCACAGGGGGTTTACAATGAGCAGTTCTTC. Translated: CASSVAQGVYNEQFF.

This clone was detected only a few times. This sequence joins TRBV27 and TRBJ2-2; perhaps TRBD1 as D (6 bases). The CDR3 runs to 18 residues. Trimming pared 5 bases from V and 4 bases from J, leaving 23 bases between. Germline CDR1 reads MNHEY; CDR2 reads SMNVEV (reference sequence). The CDR3 DNA reads TGTGCCAGCAGTCCCCTAATTGTTACAGACAGGACCACCGGGGAGCTGTTTTTT. This sequence encodes CASSPLIVTDRTTGELFF.

This clone was picked up a small number of times. The J gene is TRBJ2-3, the V gene TRBV5-6; 8 nucleotides match TRBD1. The CDR3 has 15 residues. The germline V gene has CDR1 SGHDT and CDR2 YYEEEE. J gave up 1 base and V 4 bases, and 5 bases lay outside the gene matches. The CDR3 reads CASSGDRGGTDTQYF. The CDR3 DNA follows: TGTGCCAGCAGCGGCGACAGGGGCGGCACAGATACGCAGTATTTT.

This clone has only a few counts. The chain uses TRBV5-1 and TRBJ1-1; D gene ambiguous. Germline CDR1 and CDR2: SGHRS and YFSETQ. Between the trimmed V and J ends, which lost 0 bases and 1 base, there was a span of 7 bases. This CDR3 comprises 14 residues. CDR3 in amino acids: CASSLAATNTEAFF. In DNA, the CDR3 is TGCGCCAGCAGCTTGGCCGCCACGAACACTGAAGCTTTCTTT. Drawing the rest from reference TRBV5-1 and TRBJ1-1, the complete variable domain is KAGVTQTPRYLIKTRGQQVTLSCSPISGHRSVSWYQQTPGQGLQFLFEYFSETQRNKGNFPGRFSGRQFSNSRSEMNVSTLELGDSALYLCASSLAATNTEAFFGQGTRLTVV.

In its sample, this clone was seen many times. One junction end does not reproduce the germline sequence, and a read error may be involved. The V and J genes are TRBV6-4 and TRBJ1-2; D remains unclear. The CDR3 has 10 amino acids. Germline V CDR1 and CDR2: MRHNA, SNTAGT. CDR3 region: CASSDSTDAF. The CDR3 DNA reads as TGTGCCAGCAGTGACTCGACGGATGCCTTC.

This chain joins TRBV6-1 and TRBJ2-1; D might be TRBD2 (5 bases). With 6 bases removed from V and 2 bases from J, the gap between germline ends came to 17 bases. The CDR3 loop spans 16 amino acids. Germline CDR1 is MNHNS and CDR2 is SASEGT. The CDR3 is CASRESLAVTYNEQFF. The DNA of the CDR3 is TGTGCCAGCAGAGAATCTCTAGCAGTAACCTACAATGAGCAGTTCTTC.

This clone was counted between two and nine times. V usage is TRBV19 and J usage is TRBJ1-1; D unclear. The CDR3 is 13 residues long. Trimming left V 3 bases short and J 2 bases short, with 7 bases between. Germline V gives CDR1 LNHDA, CDR2 SQIVND (reference sequence). This CDR3 is CASSIRYNTEAFF. The CDR3 coding sequence is TGTGCCAGTAGTATCCGGTACAACACTGAAGCTTTCTTT. Filled out from reference TRBV19 and TRBJ1-1, the complete variable domain reads DGGITQSPKYLFRKEGQNVTLSCEQNLNHDAMYWYRQDPGQGLRLIYYSQIVNDFQKGDIAEGYSVSREKKESFPLTVTSAQKNPTAFYLCASSIRYNTEAFFGQGTRLTVV.

This clone has a count of ten or more. The chain has TRBV28 and TRBJ2-1; 7 bases are a match to TRBD2. The CDR3 runs 16 residues. CDR1 MDHEN and CDR2 SYDVKM come from the germline V gene. Trimming at V came to 1 base and at J to 0 bases, leaving 3 bases not matched to a gene. Written as DNA, the CDR3 is TGTGCCAGCAGTTTATCTAGCGGTAGCTCCTACAATGAGCAGTTCTTC. Translated, it gives CASSLSSGSSYNEQFF.

The chain recombines TRBV4-3 with TRBJ1-1; 8 positions agree with TRBD1. CDR1 is LGHNA and CDR2 is YSLEER in the germline V gene. With 0 bases clipped from V and 11 bases from J, the junction kept 11 bases outside the gene matches. There are 15 residues in the CDR3. CDR3 nucleotides: TGCGCCAGCAGCCAAGATGCGTCCTGGACAGGGTTCGCTTTCTTT. Its translation: CASSQDASWTGFAFF.

This clone occurred many times. The CDR3 DNA follows: TGCGCCAGCAGCTTACAGGCTTTCAACACCGGGGAGCTGTTTTTT. Translation: CASSLQAFNTGELFF. The V call is TRBV4-3, the J call TRBJ2-2; the D gene is possibly TRBD1 (5 bases). Trimming took off 5 bases at V and 2 bases at J, with 12 bases between the two ends. The CDR3 spans 15 residues. Germline CDR1 is LGHNA and CDR2 is YSLEER.

The J gene is TRBJ1-4, the V gene TRBV27; TRBD1 aligns across 7 bases. CDR1 is MNHEY and CDR2 is SMNVEV in the germline V gene (reference sequence). This CDR3 spans 14 amino acids. V lost 6 bases and J lost 14; bases outside the gene matches: 15. CDR3 sequence: CASRTGNLNERLFF. DNA for the CDR3: TGTGCCAGCAGGACAGGGAACTTGAATGAGCGGCTGTTTTTT.

V gene TRBV11-2 combines with J gene TRBJ1-5, with TRBD1 matching over 7 bases. The CDR3 loop spans 14 amino acids. The trim removed 5 bases at V and 5 bases at J, leaving 6 bases unmatched. Per germline, CDR1 SGHAT and CDR2 FQNNGV. The chain's CDR3 is CASSPNRGHQPQHF. The CDR3 DNA reads as TGTGCCAGCAGCCCCAACAGGGGACATCAGCCCCAGCATTTT. The complete variable domain, with remaining parts taken from reference TRBV11-2 and TRBJ1-5, reads EAGVAQSPRYKIIEKRQSVAFWCNPISGHATLYWYQQILGQGPKLLIQFQNNGVVDDSQLPKDRFSAERLKGVDSTLKIQPAKLEDSAVYLCASSPNRGHQPQHFGDGTRLSIL.

This sequence joins TRBV7-2 and TRBJ2-5; 8 positions agree with TRBD1. The CDR3 is made up of 14 amino acids. Losses at the gene ends were 6 bases for V and 6 bases for J; bases not matched to a gene: 9. In germline, CDR1 is SGHTA, CDR2 FQGNSA. Here the CDR3 DNA reads TGTGCCAGCAGTCCGCAGGGGGCGGCACAGACCCAGTACTTC. Translating gives CASSPQGAAQTQYF. Full variable domain (outside the CDR3, taken from reference TRBV7-2 and TRBJ2-5): GAGVSQSPSNKVTEKGKDVELRCDPISGHTALYWYRQSLGQGLEFLIYFQGNSAPDKSGLPSDRFSAERTGGSVSTLTIQRTQQEDSAVYLCASSPQGAAQTQYFGPGTRLLVL.

This clone showed up many times. The V call is TRBV4-1, the J call TRBJ2-7; a weak D match, TRBD1 (5 bases). The germline V and J ends were trimmed by 4 bases and 6 bases, with 19 bases remaining between them. Germline lookup yields CDR1 MGHRA and CDR2 YSYEKL. The CDR3 is made up of 15 amino acids. The CDR3 protein is CASSPRIGATGEQYF. CDR3 nucleotides: TGCGCCAGCAGCCCAAGAATAGGGGCTACGGGCGAGCAGTACTTC.

This clone showed up many times. The chain couples TRBV28 to TRBJ2-1; no definite D call. Trimming removed 4 bases at V and 10 bases at J, with 14 bases between. Germline V gene lookup returns CDR1 MDHEN and CDR2 SYDVKM. This CDR3 spans 13 amino acids. In nucleotides, the CDR3 is TGTGCCAGCAGTTACGAAGTAGTAAGGGAGCAGTTCTTC. This encodes CASSYEVVREQFF.

This chain uses TRBV27 with TRBJ2-1; 7 positions agree with TRBD2. Germline lookup yields CDR1 MNHEY and CDR2 SMNVEV (reference sequence). The CDR3 consists of 15 residues. Unmatched junction bases numbered 8, after V lost 3 bases and J lost 6 bases. The CDR3 reads CASSLGRVGRNEQFF. CDR3 sequence (DNA): TGTGCCAGCAGTTTGGGGAGGGTTGGTCGCAATGAGCAGTTCTTC.

At least ten counts were recorded for this clone. The chain combines TRBV19 with TRBJ1-1; D possibly corresponds to TRBD1 (5 bases). The V end was cut by 8 bases, the J end by 2 bases, with 12 bases between. The CDR3 has 13 amino acids. Germline loops: CDR1 LNHDA, CDR2 SQIVND (reference sequence). This CDR3 reads CASGRGDNTEAFF. CDR3 bases: TGTGCCAGTGGAAGAGGGGATAACACTGAAGCTTTCTTT.

The chain combines TRBV4-1 with TRBJ1-2, with D hard to call. The length of the CDR3 is 14 residues. Trimming removed 0 bases from V and 7 bases from J, with 12 bases in between. Germline V CDR1 and CDR2: MGHRA, YSYEKL. CDR3 coding DNA: TGCGCCAGCAGCCAAGATGTGCAAGCAATTGGCTACACCTTC. Protein: CASSQDVQAIGYTF.

This clone was seen a handful of times. The CDR3 sequence is CASNPGQQNTEAFF. CDR3 DNA: TGTGCCAGCAACCCGGGACAGCAGAACACTGAAGCTTTCTTT. The chain is built from TRBV28 and TRBJ1-1; 7 bases line up with TRBD1. V dropped 7 bases and J dropped 1; count of bases not matched to a gene: 6. CDR1 and CDR2 from the germline V gene are MDHEN and SYDVKM. There are 14 residues in the CDR3.

J is TRBJ2-2 and V is TRBV7-2; 12 bases line up with TRBD2. J gave up 2 bases and V 5 bases, and 9 bases lay outside the gene matches. This CDR3 comprises 18 residues. The germline CDR1 and CDR2 sequences are SGHTA and FQGNSA. This chain's CDR3 is CASSAPMTSGRNTGELFF. CDR3 sequence (DNA): TGTGCCAGCAGCGCCCCCATGACTAGCGGGAGAAACACCGGGGAGCTGTTTTTT.

This clone turned up a few times. This sample includes further DNA sequences coding for the same CDR3. The chain joins TRBV29-1 to TRBJ1-2, with 7 bases lining up with TRBD1. CDR3 length: 12 residues. J gave up 2 bases and V 7 bases, and 4 bases lay outside the gene matches. Germline CDR1 and CDR2: SQVTM and ANQGSEA. CDR3 in DNA: TGCAGCGCCTCGGGACAGAACTATGGCTACACCTTC. Translated, it gives CSASGQNYGYTF.